One sample yielded the 5 T cell receptor beta chains listed below, sequenced in a study of blood T cell repertoires in COVID-19. Data came from immunoSEQ multiplex PCR; TCRdb stores just in-frame clones and leaves some out. This sample has 140,000 to 150,000 clones, with approximately 89% found just once. Source material: peripheral blood. The receptors were gathered from a woman aged 50 to 60 with acute or convalescent COVID-19.

This sequence joins TRBV18 and TRBJ1-2; 9 bases are shared with TRBD1. This CDR3 is built from 12 residues. Trimming cost V 2 bases and J 8 bases; bases outside gene matches: 0. Germline V CDR1 and CDR2: KGHSH, LQKENI. CDR3 in DNA: TGTGCCAGCTCACCAGACAGGGGGGGCTACACCTTC. Translated, it gives CASSPDRGGYTF.

The chain is built from TRBV18 and TRBJ1-2, with 7 nucleotides matching TRBD1. With 4 bases clipped from V and 5 bases from J, the junction kept 4 bases outside the gene matches. Germline V gene sequence: CDR1 KGHSH, CDR2 LQKENI. The CDR3 is made up of 13 amino acids. This CDR3 reads CASSRDSVYGYTF. CDR3 sequence (DNA): TGTGCCAGCTCACGGGACAGCGTTTATGGCTACACCTTC. The complete variable domain, with remaining parts taken from reference TRBV18 and TRBJ1-2, reads NAGVMQNPRHLVRRRGQEARLRCSPMKGHSHVYWYRQLPEEGLKFMVYLQKENIIDESGMPKERFSAEFPKEGPSILRIQQVVRGDSAAYFCASSRDSVYGYTFGSGTRLTVV.

This clone was picked up a small number of times. This chain links TRBV9 with TRBJ1-2, with no clear D. V was trimmed by 4 bases and J by 8 bases, leaving 27 bases between them. Germline V gives CDR1 SGDLS, CDR2 YYNGEE. This CDR3 is 17 amino acids long. CDR3 nucleotides: TGTGCCAGCAGCCCTTCGGACCATGAGACTAATTCATTGGGCTACACCTTC. Protein: CASSPSDHETNSLGYTF.

This rearrangement joins TRBV5-8 to TRBJ2-3; tentatively, D is TRBD2 (6 bases). Germline V gene data show CDR1 as SGHTS and CDR2 as YDEGEE. This CDR3 comprises 14 residues. V lost 4 bases, J lost 6 bases, and 15 bases lay in between. The CDR3 protein is CASSLPGSDDTQYF. The CDR3 coding sequence is TGTGCCAGCAGCCTCCCCGGGAGCGACGATACGCAGTATTTT.

This clone occurred a few times. The CDR3 protein is CASMEANRYEQYF. The CDR3 DNA sequence: TGTGCCTCTATGGAGGCCAACCGCTACGAGCAGTACTTC. The chain employs TRBV19 and TRBJ2-7, with D possibly TRBD2 on 5 matching bases. The length of the CDR3 is 13 residues. Trimming shortened V by 11 bases and J by 3 bases, and 17 bases separated the two germline ends. The germline gives CDR1 LNHDA, CDR2 SQIVND (reference sequence).